A single sample is the source of the 12 T cell receptor beta chains below, sequenced in a study of radiotherapy plus CTLA-4 blockade in lung cancer. Generated by immunoSEQ multiplex PCR, the TCRdb table keeps only in-frame clones and is missing some. Of about 48,000 clones listed, about 88% are singletons. Here the sequenced sample was peripheral blood, taken from a patient treated with radiotherapy plus ipilimumab. Source of these receptors: a human donor with non-small cell lung cancer that progressed on radiotherapy plus ipilimumab. Some clones in this sample may be carry-over from other donors' samples.

This clone has a handful of counts. The chain is built from TRBV5-1 and TRBJ2-3, with 7 bases lining up with TRBD1. Per germline, CDR1 SGHRS and CDR2 YFSETQ. This CDR3 spans 15 amino acids. The V and J ends lost 2 bases and 1 base, in that order; junction bases with no gene match: 4. The CDR3 spells CASSFTGDRTDTQYF. The CDR3 nucleotides read TGCGCCAGCAGCTTCACAGGGGACCGCACAGATACGCAGTATTTT.

The rearrangement uses TRBV7-2 and TRBJ2-2, with D possibly being TRBD1 (6 bases). Germline lookup yields CDR1 SGHTA and CDR2 FQGNSA. The V end was cut by 3 bases, the J end by 4 bases, with 15 bases between. This CDR3 comprises 16 residues. CDR3 region: CASSLLPGVATGELFF. For the CDR3, the DNA is TGTGCCAGCAGCTTGTTACCAGGGGTTGCCACCGGGGAGCTGTTTTTT.

A single count supports this clone. J is TRBJ2-1 and V is TRBV6-7; no firm D call. TRBV6-7 is annotated as an ORF whose role is uncertain. The CDR3 has 10 amino acids. The V and J ends lost 2 bases and 13 bases respectively, with 6 bases between them. CDR3 in amino acids: CASSYVGQFF. The CDR3 DNA reads as TGTGCCAGCAGTTACGTGGGCCAGTTCTTC.

This chain uses TRBV28 with TRBJ2-3; 9 positions match TRBD2. CDR3 length: 15 amino acids. V was clipped by 5 bases and J by 3 bases; unmatched bases: 6. In germline, CDR1 is MDHEN, CDR2 SYDVKM. The CDR3 nucleotides read TGTGCCAGCAGTCCTAGCGGGATAGAGACAGATACGCAGTATTTT. Translating gives CASSPSGIETDTQYF.

The V and J genes are TRBV5-1 and TRBJ2-1; the match to TRBD2 covers 14 bases. The CDR3 contains 17 residues. The trim removed 0 bases at V and 8 bases at J, leaving 7 bases unmatched. The germline V gene has CDR1 SGHRS and CDR2 YFSETQ. In DNA form, the CDR3 reads TGCGCCAGCAGCTTGGGACTAGCGGGGGGGCTTTTGGATGAGCAGTTCTTC. Its protein is CASSLGLAGGLLDEQFF.

The chain joins TRBV18 to TRBJ2-7; the D gene is possibly TRBD1 (5 bases). The V end was cut by 3 bases, the J end by 5 bases, with 14 bases between. The CDR3 is 14 amino acids. The germline gives CDR1 KGHSH, CDR2 LQKENI. CDR3 region: CASSPSLDSDEQYF. DNA for the CDR3: TGTGCCAGCTCACCTTCCCTCGACAGCGACGAGCAGTACTTC.

This chain uses TRBV4-3 with TRBJ2-5, with a weak D call TRBD2 (7 bases). The CDR3 extends over 18 amino acids. From germline, CDR1 is LGHNA and CDR2 YSLEER. V lost 0 bases to trimming and J lost 5 bases, with 22 bases between them. Here the CDR3 reads CASSQDTSASGGGETQYF. For the CDR3, the DNA is TGCGCCAGCAGCCAAGATACATCCGCTAGCGGAGGGGGGGAGACCCAGTACTTC.

The rearrangement joins TRBV4-3 to TRBJ2-3, with D possibly matching TRBD2 (6 bases). The CDR3 sequence is 14 residues long. Between the trimmed V and J ends, which lost 5 bases and 2 bases, there was a span of 11 bases. CDR1 and CDR2 from the germline V gene are LGHNA and YSLEER. CDR3 DNA sequence: TGCGCCAGCAGCAGGGCGGGAATCACAGATACGCAGTATTTT. Translation gives CASSRAGITDTQYF.

V is TRBV5-6 and J is TRBJ1-1; 7 bases are a match to TRBD1. Trimming took 5 bases from V and 5 from J; bases not matched to a gene: 6. CDR3 length: 13 amino acids. The germline CDR1 and CDR2 sequences are SGHDT and YYEEEE. The CDR3 loop is CASSPTGRTEAFF. CDR3 nucleotides: TGTGCCAGCAGTCCGACAGGGAGGACTGAAGCTTTCTTT.

This chain connects TRBV29-1 to TRBJ2-7; D is unresolved. Trimming removed 3 bases from V and 3 bases from J, with 6 bases in between. The CDR3 covers 11 residues. CDR1 is SQVTM, CDR2 ANQGSEA, per germline. For the CDR3, the DNA is TGCAGCGTTGATTTCGGCTACGAGCAGTACTTC. This gives the protein CSVDFGYEQYF.

The chain combines TRBV2 with TRBJ2-1; D is possibly TRBD2 (6 bases). V lost 10 bases and J lost 5, with 18 bases in between. Germline assignment: CDR1 SNHLY and CDR2 FYNNEI. This CDR3 spans 14 amino acids. The CDR3 DNA reads as TGTGCCAATATGCCTGGGGGGTTTGACAATGAGCAGTTCTTC. Translation: CANMPGGFDNEQFF.

The chain recombines TRBV4-2 with TRBJ2-1, with D uncertain. The germline V gene encodes CDR1 LGHNA and CDR2 YNFKEQ. With 0 bases removed from V and 7 bases from J, the gap between germline ends came to 13 bases. The CDR3 loop spans 15 amino acids. The CDR3 DNA sequence: TGTGCCAGCAGCCAAGAGGTTCTAGTATGGAATGAGCAGTTCTTC. It codes for CASSQEVLVWNEQFF.